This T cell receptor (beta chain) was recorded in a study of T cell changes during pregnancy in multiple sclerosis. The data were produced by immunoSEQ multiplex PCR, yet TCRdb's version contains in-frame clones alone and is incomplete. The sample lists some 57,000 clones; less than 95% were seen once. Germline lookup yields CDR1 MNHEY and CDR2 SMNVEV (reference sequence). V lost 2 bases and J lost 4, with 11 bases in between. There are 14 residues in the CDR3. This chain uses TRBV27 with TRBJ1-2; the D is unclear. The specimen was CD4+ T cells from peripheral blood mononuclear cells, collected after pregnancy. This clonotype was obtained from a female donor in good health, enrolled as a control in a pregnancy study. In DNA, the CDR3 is TGTGCCAGCAGTTTAAACTCACAGCTCTATGGCTACACCTTC. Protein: CASSLNSQLYGYTF.